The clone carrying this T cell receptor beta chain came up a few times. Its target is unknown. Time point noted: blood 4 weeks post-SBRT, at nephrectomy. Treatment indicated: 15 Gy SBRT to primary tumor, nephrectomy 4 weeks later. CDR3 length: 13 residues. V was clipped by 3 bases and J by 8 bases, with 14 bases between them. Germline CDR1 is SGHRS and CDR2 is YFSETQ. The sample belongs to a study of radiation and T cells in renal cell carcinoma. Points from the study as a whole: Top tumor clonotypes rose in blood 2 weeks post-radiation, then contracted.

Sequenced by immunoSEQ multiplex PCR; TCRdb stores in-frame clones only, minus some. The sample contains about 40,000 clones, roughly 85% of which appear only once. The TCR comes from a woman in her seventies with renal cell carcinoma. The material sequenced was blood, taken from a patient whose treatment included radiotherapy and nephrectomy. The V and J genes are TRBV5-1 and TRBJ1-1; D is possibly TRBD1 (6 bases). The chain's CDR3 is CASSSGSGTEAFF. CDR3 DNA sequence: TGCGCCAGCAGCTCGGGGTCCGGGACAGAAGCTTTCTTT.